This T cell receptor beta chain came from a study of CD8+ T cells in alopecia areata. For the study at large: At a dose of 5 to 10 mg twice daily, oral tofacitinib was given to treated patients. Percent of scalp involved defined treated patients' severity scores.

This clone was detected a few times. cDNA prepared by RNA extraction and subsequent reverse transcription served as the template for sequencing. The protocol was immunoSEQ multiplex PCR, while the TCRdb copy is restricted to in-frame clones and leaves out a portion. Here the sample spans some 88,000 clones, roughly 40% being singletons. Specified treatment: oral pan-JAK inhibitor, 5-10 mg twice daily. PBMCs served as the source from which CD4+ and CD8+ T cells were sorted. V lost 4 bases, J lost 8 bases, and 9 bases stayed unmatched. The CDR3 is made up of 16 amino acids. CDR1 is MNHEY, CDR2 SMNVEV, per germline (reference sequence).

The gene calls are TRBV27 and TRBJ2-1; 12 positions agree with TRBD1. Sequencing was performed on CD8+ T cells sorted from blood, taken at week 24, from a patient treated with tofacitinib. The clonotype was recovered from a human donor with alopecia areata. CDR3 residues: CASSSAGQGAWDEQFF. The CDR3 DNA follows: TGTGCCAGCAGTTCCGCGGGACAGGGGGCCTGGGATGAGCAGTTCTTC.